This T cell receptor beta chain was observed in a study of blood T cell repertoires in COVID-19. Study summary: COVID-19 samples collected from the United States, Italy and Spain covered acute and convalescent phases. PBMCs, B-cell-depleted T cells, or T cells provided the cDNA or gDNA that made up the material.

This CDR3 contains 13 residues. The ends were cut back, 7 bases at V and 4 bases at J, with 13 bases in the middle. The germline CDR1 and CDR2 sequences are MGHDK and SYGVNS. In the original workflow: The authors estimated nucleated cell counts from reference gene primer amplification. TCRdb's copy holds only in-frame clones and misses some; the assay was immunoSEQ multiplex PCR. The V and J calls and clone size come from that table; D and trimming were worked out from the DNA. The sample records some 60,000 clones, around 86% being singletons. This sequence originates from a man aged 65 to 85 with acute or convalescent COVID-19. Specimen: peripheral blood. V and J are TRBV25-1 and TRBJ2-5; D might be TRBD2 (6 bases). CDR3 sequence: CASTQGGLETQYF. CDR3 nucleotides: TGTGCCAGCACCCAAGGAGGGTTAGAGACCCAGTACTTC.